This entry describes one T cell receptor (beta chain). The specificity of this receptor is unknown. Qualities for individual bases were not recorded, and no much larger clone is one base off. TCRbeta CDR3 regions were amplified from genomic DNA using the immunoSEQ Assay, a bias-controlled multiplex PCR. The original pipeline was this. Within the assay, amplification of reference gene primers was used to estimate how many nucleated cells each sample contained. To quantify the absolute abundance of each unique TCRbeta CDR3 rearrangement, sequence reads were collapsed and filtered. For each sample, productive Simpson clonality was calculated by taking the square root of Simpson's diversity index across productive rearrangements. Not all clones reach the TCRdb copy of this immuneACCESS table, which keeps in-frame sequences only. Checked studies attribute under half of the gap to unresolved V genes and leave the rest unexplained. V, J and clone size are those of that table, while D and trimming were read from the DNA. The sample table records fewer than 35,000 clones; roughly 90% of these occur just once. Jointly, the top ten make up over 9.5% of the sample.

This sample is part of a study of blood T cell repertoires in COVID-19 (dated by TCRdb to about 2020). Study-wide context: Collaborator samples came from the United States, Italy and Spain and covered acute and convalescent phases of COVID-19. Sample metadata almost always included a de-identified subject ID, COVID-19 status, age in years and sex. Where available, HLA class I and class II types were obtained from metadata supplied by the sample provider rather than from assay-based typing. Subjects who had been exposed to COVID-19, were actively infected with it, or had recovered from it provided the deeply sampled blood TCRbeta repertoires that made up the dataset. A freely available public database, intended as a resource for researchers studying the immune response to SARS-CoV-2, is where the repertoires were released. The prospective study material was composed of cDNA or gDNA derived from T cells, B-cell-depleted T cells, or PBMCs. The samples were drawn from two sources: the first 160 participants of the ongoing ImmuneRACE study, and 1,000 to 1,500 subjects contributed by 6 global collaborators. Points the paper makes about the study in general: The quantity of clinical and demographic metadata differed by source and by participant and was supplied without curation.

The CDR1 and CDR2 encoded by the germline V gene are KGHSH and LQKENI. V is shortened by 6 bases, J by 1 base, and the region joining them spans 15 bases. Including cysteine and phenylalanine, the CDR3 has 15 amino acids. The DNA shown is the 45-base CDR3, in frame from base 1. Each collaborating institution followed its own protocols to collect whole blood in K2EDTA tubes. For TCRbeta analysis, collaborators shipped samples as frozen whole blood, isolated PBMCs, or DNA extracted from either of those sample types. This receptor chain uses TRBV18 and TRBJ2-5; a weak D assignment points to TRBD1 (6 bases agree). The sequence was obtained from a human donor in a cohort sampled during active COVID-19. The sample taken for sequencing was peripheral blood. The base sequence is TGTGCCAGCTCCGCCGGGACACAACCCCAAGAGACCCAGTACTTC. Its translation reads: CASSAGTQPQETQYF.